These T cell receptor beta chains were read from a single sample in a study of Graves' ophthalmopathy and Graves' hyperthyroidism. TCRdb reprocessed the multiplex PCR reads via MiXCR and lists one record per CDR3 protein. This table has around 40,000 distinct CDR3 sequences, about 50% appearing once. Sequenced material: peripheral blood. The receptors were sampled from an adult man with Graves' ophthalmopathy. CDR3s include the opening cysteine and the closing phenylalanine or tryptophan. The D gene is left open where the match is weak. Size is stated for part of the rows, as once, few or many counts, or as a class when the clone is expanded.

v_gene	j_gene	abundance	d_gene	CDR3nt	CDR3aa
TRBV20-1	TRBJ2-5	-	TRBD1	TGCAGTGCTAGATCGGACAGGGGGCTTGCAGAGACCCAGTACTTC	CSARSDRGLAETQYF
TRBV2	TRBJ2-5	-	-	TGTGCCAGCAGTGACCCCACTAGATGGGCGACCCAGTACTTC	CASSDPTRWATQYF
TRBV7-3	TRBJ2-1	many	TRBD2	TGTGCCAGCAGCTCCACTAGCGGTTCCTACAATGAGCAGTTCTTC	CASSSTSGSYNEQFF
TRBV19	TRBJ2-7	many	-	TGTGCCAGTAGTATAGTAGGGGACACGCTCTACGAGCAGTACTTC	CASSIVGDTLYEQYF
TRBV5-1	TRBJ2-5	many	-	TGCGCCAGCAGCCCCCGGACAGCCCGGGAAGAGACCCAGTACTTC	CASSPRTAREETQYF
TRBV29-1	TRBJ2-7	-	-	TGCAGCGTGGGGGACGTACGCTCCTACGAGCAGTACTTC	CSVGDVRSYEQYF
TRBV20-1	TRBJ2-7	many	TRBD2	TGCAGTGCTAGAGCGGGACTAGCGGGTGGGGTCCACGAGCAGTACTTC	CSARAGLAGGVHEQYF
TRBV2	TRBJ2-5	-	-	TGTGCCAGCATGAGGACTTTATTAAGGGAGACCCAGTACTTC	CASMRTLLRETQYF
TRBV11-3	TRBJ2-3	many	-	TGTGCCAGCAGCCGATCTCACAGGGACACGACAGATACGCAGTATTTT	CASSRSHRDTTDTQYF
TRBV19	TRBJ2-1	many	TRBD1	TGTGCCAGTAGTGTCGGGACAGGGTCGTACAATGAGCAGTTCTTC	CASSVGTGSYNEQFF
TRBV5-1	TRBJ1-2	many	TRBD1	TGCGCCAGCAGCTTCGGACAGGGACATGGCTACACCTTC	CASSFGQGHGYTF
TRBV5-8	TRBJ1-6	-	-	TGTGCCAGCGCCAGCTGGCCCCGGCCCCTCCACTTT	CASASWPRPLHF
TRBV10-3	TRBJ1-3	-	-	TGTGCCATCAGTGAGAGTCCTGGAAACACCATATATTTT	CAISESPGNTIYF
TRBV9	TRBJ2-5	many	TRBD2	TGTGCCAGCAGCGTATCTAGCGGGGATGATTCGTACCAAGAGACCCAGTACTTC	CASSVSSGDDSYQETQYF
TRBV25-1	TRBJ1-1	-	-	TGTGCCAGCCGACCCCTGGGGAACACTGAAGCTTTCTTT	CASRPLGNTEAFF
TRBV7-2	TRBJ1-1	once	-	TGTGCTAGCAGCCCACAAGGGAACACTGAAGCTTTCTTT	CASSPQGNTEAFF
TRBV10-3	TRBJ1-1	-	-	TGTGCCATCAGTGAGACCCCTCAGGGGTTGACTGAAGCTTTCTTT	CAISETPQGLTEAFF
TRBV19	TRBJ1-2	many	-	TGTGCCAGTACCCCGAGGGGCGACTATGGCTACACCTTC	CASTPRGDYGYTF
TRBV4-3	TRBJ2-1	many	TRBD2	TGCGCCAGCAGCCAAAGCGGGGTCTCCTACAATGAGCAGTTCTTC	CASSQSGVSYNEQFF
TRBV27	TRBJ1-4	once	-	TGTGCCAGCAGTTTAGAGGGCGGTAGGCCCGAGGGGGAAAAACTGTTTTTT	CASSLEGGRPEGEKLFF
TRBV2	TRBJ2-1	-	-	TGTGCCAGCAGGTCCGGCGATGAGCAGTTCTTC	CASRSGDEQFF
TRBV19	TRBJ2-1	-	TRBD2	TGTGCCAGTAGTATAGTCGTCCTAGCGGGAGAAGGTAATGAGCAGTTCTTC	CASSIVVLAGEGNEQFF
TRBV7-2	TRBJ2-7	-	-	TGTGCCAGCAGCTTTATTGACGGCACCTACGAGCAGTACTTC	CASSFIDGTYEQYF
TRBV2	TRBJ1-4	-	-	TGTGCCAGCAGCGAGGCCAGCGGAGGTGGGGTTGCTAGCCGGACAGAAAAACTGTTTTTT	CASSEASGGGVASRTEKLFF
TRBV7-2	TRBJ1-4	-	-	TGTGCCAGCAGCTTATCGGGGGGCGCTTTTAATGAAAAACTGTTTTTT	CASSLSGGAFNEKLFF
TRBV12-3/TRBV12-4	TRBJ1-2	-	TRBD1	TGTGCCAGTACCAGACAGGGTAACTATGGCTACACCTTC	CASTRQGNYGYTF
TRBV5-1	TRBJ1-2	many	TRBD1	TGCGCCAGCAGCGAAGACAGGGATCTTGGTCATGGCTACACCTTC	CASSEDRDLGHGYTF
TRBV9	TRBJ2-7	many	-	TGTGCCAGCAGCGCTGGGGGGAGTAGACGAACCGAGCAGTACTTC	CASSAGGSRRTEQYF
TRBV4-2	TRBJ2-1	many	TRBD2	TGTGCCAGCAGCCAAGAAAGTCTAGCGGGGGGGCTGGACTTTGAGCAGTTCTTC	CASSQESLAGGLDFEQFF
TRBV11-1	TRBJ2-5	many	TRBD1	TGTGCCAGCAGCTTAAACAGGGGGCGGGTGGAGACCCAGTACTTC	CASSLNRGRVETQYF
TRBV19	TRBJ2-1	-	-	TGTGCCAGTTGTGACAGGGACTCCTACAATGGGCAGTTCTTC	CASCDRDSYNGQFF
TRBV2	TRBJ1-5	-	TRBD1	TGTGCCAGCAGTGATGAAGTCACAGGGGGGCATCAGCCCCAGCATTTT	CASSDEVTGGHQPQHF